These T cell receptor beta chains were read from a single sample in a study of T cell responses to AZD1222 COVID-19 vaccine. This table comes from immunoSEQ multiplex PCR, and its TCRdb copy is limited to in-frame clones, with some not included. The table lists some 200,000 clones, approximately 90% of them singletons. The sequences come from peripheral blood, collected 28 days after the second AZD1222 dose. Source of these receptors: an adult who received the AZD1222 COVID-19 vaccine. Each CDR3 is given with its conserved first and last residue. The order of the fields is clone size, V gene, J gene, D gene, CDR3 protein, CDR3 DNA. A D gene is named only where the DNA matches it firmly. Rows give clone size only sometimes, using once, few, many, or a class for an expanded clone.

clone size: -; V gene: TRBV9; J gene: TRBJ2-2; D gene: -; CDR3 protein: CASSVDVLLNTGELFF; CDR3 DNA: TGTGCCAGCAGCGTAGACGTACTCCTGAACACCGGGGAGCTGTTTTTT
clone size: -; V gene: TRBV27; J gene: TRBJ1-2; D gene: -; CDR3 protein: CASSFGTDYGYTF; CDR3 DNA: TGTGCCAGCAGTTTTGGGACGGACTATGGCTACACCTTC
clone size: -; V gene: TRBV5-4; J gene: TRBJ2-2; D gene: TRBD2; CDR3 protein: CASSVAGGTGELFF; CDR3 DNA: TGTGCCAGCAGCGTAGCGGGAGGCACCGGGGAGCTGTTTTTT
clone size: -; V gene: TRBV7-9; J gene: TRBJ1-2; D gene: -; CDR3 protein: CASSLGADGYTF; CDR3 DNA: TGTGCCAGCAGCTTAGGGGCAGATGGCTACACCTTC
clone size: -; V gene: TRBV24-1; J gene: TRBJ1-4; D gene: TRBD1; CDR3 protein: CATLGTGDEKLFF; CDR3 DNA: TGTGCCACACTCGGGACAGGCGATGAAAAACTGTTTTTT
clone size: -; V gene: TRBV10-2; J gene: TRBJ2-4; D gene: TRBD2; CDR3 protein: CASRKSGRYENIQYF; CDR3 DNA: TGCGCCAGTCGTAAGAGCGGGAGGTACGAAAACATTCAGTACTTC
clone size: -; V gene: TRBV6-5; J gene: TRBJ2-7; D gene: TRBD2; CDR3 protein: CASSYTGTSGSYEQYF; CDR3 DNA: TGTGCCAGCAGTTACACCGGGACTAGCGGCTCCTACGAGCAGTACTTC
clone size: -; V gene: TRBV3-1/TRBV3-2; J gene: TRBJ1-2; D gene: -; CDR3 protein: CASSHPPGQGNYGYTF; CDR3 DNA: TGTGCCAGCAGCCACCCCCCGGGCCAGGGGAACTATGGCTACACCTTC
clone size: -; V gene: TRBV7-2; J gene: TRBJ1-5; D gene: -; CDR3 protein: CASSRTNPSNQPQHF; CDR3 DNA: TGTGCCAGCAGCCGCACTAACCCCTCCAATCAGCCCCAGCATTTT
clone size: few; V gene: TRBV6-1; J gene: TRBJ2-4; D gene: TRBD2; CDR3 protein: CASSENSGGAKNIQYF; CDR3 DNA: TGTGCCAGCAGTGAAAACAGCGGGGGAGCCAAAAACATTCAGTACTTC
clone size: -; V gene: TRBV3-1/TRBV3-2; J gene: TRBJ2-5; D gene: TRBD1; CDR3 protein: CASSARQGGSSETQYF; CDR3 DNA: TGTGCCAGCAGCGCACGACAGGGGGGATCTTCGGAGACCCAGTACTTC
clone size: -; V gene: TRBV6-5; J gene: TRBJ1-2; D gene: -; CDR3 protein: CASSRIRGTNYGYTF; CDR3 DNA: TGTGCCAGCAGTAGAATTCGGGGCACTAACTATGGCTACACCTTC
clone size: -; V gene: TRBV7-6; J gene: TRBJ2-3; D gene: TRBD1; CDR3 protein: CASSLLSGTGTDTQYF; CDR3 DNA: TGTGCCAGCAGCTTACTTTCCGGGACAGGGACAGATACGCAGTATTTT
clone size: -; V gene: TRBV11-2; J gene: TRBJ2-3; D gene: -; CDR3 protein: CASSPAGGDTQYF; CDR3 DNA: TGTGCCAGCAGCCCCGCTGGGGGAGATACGCAGTATTTT
clone size: -; V gene: TRBV7-9; J gene: TRBJ1-2; D gene: TRBD1; CDR3 protein: CASSPGQGIYGYTF; CDR3 DNA: TGTGCCAGCAGCCCCGGACAGGGGATCTATGGCTACACCTTC
clone size: -; V gene: TRBV19; J gene: TRBJ2-7; D gene: -; CDR3 protein: CASSPRSTYEQYF; CDR3 DNA: TGTGCCAGTAGTCCTAGATCCACCTACGAGCAGTACTTC
clone size: -; V gene: TRBV2; J gene: TRBJ1-2; D gene: -; CDR3 protein: CASSEAGRSYGYTF; CDR3 DNA: TGTGCCAGCAGTGAAGCAGGGAGAAGCTATGGCTACACCTTC
clone size: once; V gene: TRBV6-2/TRBV6-3; J gene: TRBJ2-1; D gene: TRBD2; CDR3 protein: CASSYRAGGLEQFF; CDR3 DNA: TGTGCCAGCAGTTACCGGGCGGGAGGTCTTGAGCAGTTCTTC
clone size: once; V gene: TRBV2; J gene: TRBJ1-6; D gene: -; CDR3 protein: CASAPETNSPLHF; CDR3 DNA: TGTGCCAGCGCCCCGGAAACTAATTCACCCCTCCACTTT
clone size: -; V gene: TRBV7-9; J gene: TRBJ2-5; D gene: -; CDR3 protein: CASSDPRRGLIQETQYF; CDR3 DNA: TGTGCCAGCAGCGACCCCAGGAGGGGGCTAATCCAAGAGACCCAGTACTTC
clone size: -; V gene: TRBV5-1; J gene: TRBJ2-7; D gene: -; CDR3 protein: CASSLQGSRGEQYF; CDR3 DNA: TGCGCCAGCAGCTTGCAAGGGTCCCGGGGCGAGCAGTACTTC
clone size: -; V gene: TRBV9; J gene: TRBJ1-1; D gene: TRBD1; CDR3 protein: CASSGGTGPNTEAFF; CDR3 DNA: TGTGCCAGCAGCGGGGGGACAGGGCCTAACACTGAAGCTTTCTTT
clone size: -; V gene: TRBV7-8; J gene: TRBJ2-5; D gene: -; CDR3 protein: CASSPAAGGEETQYF; CDR3 DNA: TGTGCCAGCAGCCCCGCGGCTGGAGGGGAAGAGACCCAGTACTTC
clone size: -; V gene: TRBV3-1/TRBV3-2; J gene: TRBJ2-7; D gene: TRBD1; CDR3 protein: CASSQLPRGTGYYEQYF; CDR3 DNA: TGTGCCAGCAGCCAACTACCCAGGGGGACAGGATACTACGAGCAGTACTTC
clone size: -; V gene: TRBV3-1/TRBV3-2; J gene: TRBJ2-7; D gene: -; CDR3 protein: CASSLRASPPDEQYF; CDR3 DNA: TGTGCCAGCAGCCTGAGGGCCTCACCACCCGACGAGCAGTACTTC
clone size: -; V gene: TRBV5-1; J gene: TRBJ2-1; D gene: TRBD2; CDR3 protein: CASSAPGLAGASGQFF; CDR3 DNA: TGCGCCAGCAGCGCGCCTGGACTAGCGGGAGCTTCGGGGCAGTTCTTC
clone size: -; V gene: TRBV19; J gene: TRBJ1-2; D gene: TRBD1; CDR3 protein: CASSNQDRVRGYTF; CDR3 DNA: TGTGCCAGTAGTAACCAAGACAGGGTCCGGGGCTACACCTTC
clone size: -; V gene: TRBV7-3; J gene: TRBJ1-3; D gene: -; CDR3 protein: CASSLNYGGAGNTIYF; CDR3 DNA: TGTGCCAGCAGCTTAAATTATGGAGGGGCTGGAAACACCATATATTTT
clone size: -; V gene: TRBV5-4; J gene: TRBJ1-1; D gene: TRBD1; CDR3 protein: CASSLFSTGAATEAFF; CDR3 DNA: TGTGCCAGCAGCTTGTTTTCGACAGGGGCTGCGACTGAAGCTTTCTTT